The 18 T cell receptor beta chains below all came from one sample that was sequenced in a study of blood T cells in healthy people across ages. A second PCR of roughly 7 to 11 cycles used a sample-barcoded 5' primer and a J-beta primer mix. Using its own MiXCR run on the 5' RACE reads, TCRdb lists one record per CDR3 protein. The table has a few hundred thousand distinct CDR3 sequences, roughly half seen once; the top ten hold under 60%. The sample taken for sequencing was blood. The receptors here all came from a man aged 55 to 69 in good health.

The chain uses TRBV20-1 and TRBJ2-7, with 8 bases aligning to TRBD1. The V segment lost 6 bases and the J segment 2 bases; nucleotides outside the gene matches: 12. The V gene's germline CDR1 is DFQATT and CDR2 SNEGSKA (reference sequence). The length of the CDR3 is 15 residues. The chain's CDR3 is CSAPGGRGLTYEQYF. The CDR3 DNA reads TGCAGTGCCCCGGGCGGCAGGGGGCTCACCTACGAGCAGTACTTC.

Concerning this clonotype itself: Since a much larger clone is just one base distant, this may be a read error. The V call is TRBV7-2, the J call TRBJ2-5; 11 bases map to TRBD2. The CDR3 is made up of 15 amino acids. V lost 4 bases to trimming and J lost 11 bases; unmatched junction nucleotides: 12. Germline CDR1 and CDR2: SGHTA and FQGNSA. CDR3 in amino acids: CASSYTGTSGNEQYF. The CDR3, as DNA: TGTGCCAGCAGCTATACCGGGACTAGCGGAAATGAGCAGTACTTC.

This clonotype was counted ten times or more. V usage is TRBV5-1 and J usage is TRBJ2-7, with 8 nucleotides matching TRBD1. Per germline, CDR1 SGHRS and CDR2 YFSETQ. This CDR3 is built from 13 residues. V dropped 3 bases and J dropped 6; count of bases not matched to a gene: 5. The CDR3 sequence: CASSYRQGSEQYF. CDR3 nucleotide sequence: TGCGCCAGCAGCTATAGACAGGGGAGCGAGCAGTACTTC.

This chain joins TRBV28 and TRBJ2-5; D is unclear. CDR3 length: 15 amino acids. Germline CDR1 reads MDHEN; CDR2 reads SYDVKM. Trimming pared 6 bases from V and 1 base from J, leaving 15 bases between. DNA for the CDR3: TGTGCCAGCAGCTTGCTTGGTGGCGCCCAAGAGACCCAGTACTTC. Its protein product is CASSLLGGAQETQYF.

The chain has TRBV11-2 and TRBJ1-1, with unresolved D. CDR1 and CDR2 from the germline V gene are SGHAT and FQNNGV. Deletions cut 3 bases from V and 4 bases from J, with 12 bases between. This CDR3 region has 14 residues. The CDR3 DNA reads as TGTGCCAGCAGCTTCTCCCGGGGAGGCACTGAAGCTTTCTTT. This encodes CASSFSRGGTEAFF.

CDR3 in DNA: TGTGCCAGCTCACCATACGAGACAGATACGCAGTATTTT. It yields the protein CASSPYETDTQYF. The V call is TRBV18, the J call TRBJ2-3; D is ambiguous. Looked up from germline, CDR1 is KGHSH and CDR2 is LQKENI. The ends were cut back, 2 bases at V and 3 bases at J, with 6 bases in the middle. CDR3 length: 13 amino acids.

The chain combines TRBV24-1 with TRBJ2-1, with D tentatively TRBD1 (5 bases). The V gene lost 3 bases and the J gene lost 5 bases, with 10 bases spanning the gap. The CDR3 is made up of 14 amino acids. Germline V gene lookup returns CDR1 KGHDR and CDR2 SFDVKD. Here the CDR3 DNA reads TGTGCCACCAGTGATCGGACATCCCACAATGAGCAGTTCTTC. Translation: CATSDRTSHNEQFF.

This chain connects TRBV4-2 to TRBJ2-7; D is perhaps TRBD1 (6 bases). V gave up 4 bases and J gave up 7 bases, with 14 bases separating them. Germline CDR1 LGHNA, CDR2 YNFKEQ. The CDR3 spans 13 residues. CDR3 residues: CASSPRGDNEQYF. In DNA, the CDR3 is TGTGCCAGCAGCCCCCGAGGGGACAATGAGCAGTACTTC.

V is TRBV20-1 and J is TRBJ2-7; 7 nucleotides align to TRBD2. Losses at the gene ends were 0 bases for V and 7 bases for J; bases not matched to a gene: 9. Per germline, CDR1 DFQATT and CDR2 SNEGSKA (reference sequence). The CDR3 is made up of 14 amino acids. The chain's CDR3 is CSARDRRGFNEQYF. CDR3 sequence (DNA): TGCAGTGCTAGAGATAGGCGGGGGTTCAATGAGCAGTACTTC.

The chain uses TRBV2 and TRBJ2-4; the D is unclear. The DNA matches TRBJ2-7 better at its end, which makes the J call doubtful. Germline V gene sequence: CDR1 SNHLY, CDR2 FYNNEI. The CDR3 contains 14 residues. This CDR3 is CASSARRDTYEQYF. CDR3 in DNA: TGTGCCAGCAGTGCGAGACGCGACACCTACGAGCAGTACTTC.

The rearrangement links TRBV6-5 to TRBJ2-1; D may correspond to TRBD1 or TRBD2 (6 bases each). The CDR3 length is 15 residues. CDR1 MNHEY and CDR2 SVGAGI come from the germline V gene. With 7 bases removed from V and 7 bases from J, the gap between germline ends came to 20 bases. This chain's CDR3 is CASIKGGGRRNEQFF. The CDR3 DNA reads TGTGCCAGCATAAAGGGGGGAGGACGGAGGAATGAGCAGTTCTTC.

The CDR3 region is CASSQDSRTGRTSGQETQYF. DNA for the CDR3: TGTGCCAGCAGCCAAGATTCGAGGACAGGGCGGACTAGCGGACAAGAGACCCAGTACTTC. The rearrangement joins TRBV14 to TRBJ2-5; 10 bases are a match to TRBD2. The germline gives CDR1 SGHDN, CDR2 FVKESK. This CDR3 contains 20 residues. J lost 2 bases, V lost 0 bases, and 15 bases had no gene match.

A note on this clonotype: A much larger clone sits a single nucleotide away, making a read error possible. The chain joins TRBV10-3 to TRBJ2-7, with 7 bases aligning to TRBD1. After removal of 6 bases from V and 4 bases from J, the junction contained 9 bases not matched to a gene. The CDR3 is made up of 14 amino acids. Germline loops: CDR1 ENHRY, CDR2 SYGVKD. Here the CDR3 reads CAISDADRRYEQYF. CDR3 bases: TGTGCCATCAGCGACGCGGACAGGAGATACGAGCAGTACTTC.

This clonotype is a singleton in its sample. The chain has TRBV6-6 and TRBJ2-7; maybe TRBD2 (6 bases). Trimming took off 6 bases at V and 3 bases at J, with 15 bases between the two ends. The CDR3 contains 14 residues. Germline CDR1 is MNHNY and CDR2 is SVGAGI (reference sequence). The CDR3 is CASSIPSGDYEQYF. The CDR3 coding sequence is TGTGCCAGCAGCATTCCCTCGGGGGACTACGAGCAGTACTTC.

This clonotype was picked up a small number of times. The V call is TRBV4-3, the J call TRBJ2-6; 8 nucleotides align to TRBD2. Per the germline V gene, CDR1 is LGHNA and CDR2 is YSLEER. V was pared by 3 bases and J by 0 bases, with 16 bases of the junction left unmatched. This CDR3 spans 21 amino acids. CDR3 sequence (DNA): TGCGCCAGCAGCCAGAATATAGCGGGGCGACCCTTCCTCTCTGGGGCCAACGTCCTGACTTTC. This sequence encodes CASSQNIAGRPFLSGANVLTF.

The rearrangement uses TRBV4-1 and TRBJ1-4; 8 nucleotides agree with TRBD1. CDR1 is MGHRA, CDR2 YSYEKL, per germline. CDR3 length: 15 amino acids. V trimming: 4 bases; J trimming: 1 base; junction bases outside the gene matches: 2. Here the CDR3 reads CASSLGQGTNEKLFF. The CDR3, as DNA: TGCGCCAGCAGCCTCGGACAGGGAACTAATGAAAAACTGTTTTTT.

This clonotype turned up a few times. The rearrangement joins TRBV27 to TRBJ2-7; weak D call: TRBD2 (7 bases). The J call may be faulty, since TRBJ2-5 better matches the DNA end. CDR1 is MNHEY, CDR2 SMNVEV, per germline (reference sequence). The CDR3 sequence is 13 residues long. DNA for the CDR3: TGTGCCAGCAGTTGGGGGGGGGCCAAGACCCAGTACTTC. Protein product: CASSWGGAKTQYF.

The CDR3 nucleotides are TGTGCCTGGAGTGAGCCTACGGTCGACCAGCCCCAGCATTTT. This codes for CAWSEPTVDQPQHF. J is TRBJ1-5 and V is TRBV30; D not resolved. The length of the CDR3 is 14 residues. The V end was cut by 1 base, the J end by 7 bases, with 14 bases between. CDR1 and CDR2 (germline): GTSNPN, SVGIG (reference sequence).